These 4 T cell receptor beta chains originate from one sample sequenced in a study of blood T cell repertoires in COVID-19. Method: immunoSEQ multiplex PCR; TCRdb's copy keeps in-frame clones and lacks some. Seen here are hundreds of thousands of clones, about 82% observed once, and the top ten hold roughly 4.6%. Material for sequencing was peripheral blood. These receptors all come from a man aged 45-65 years with active or convalescent COVID-19.

The rearrangement links TRBV6-1 to TRBJ2-5; TRBD2 agrees at 15 bases. Trimming cost V 10 bases and J 5 bases; bases outside gene matches: 8. Germline values: CDR1 MNHNS, CDR2 SASEGT. The CDR3 is made up of 15 amino acids. CDR3 nucleotide sequence: TGTGCCACCCTAGGGACTAGCGGGGGGAGGGAGACCCAGTACTTC. Amino acids: CATLGTSGGRETQYF.

The rearrangement joins TRBV25-1 to TRBJ1-5; no reliable D call. The V end lost 3 bases, the J end lost 2 bases, and 11 bases lay between the germline ends. CDR1 and CDR2 (germline): MGHDK, SYGVNS. This CDR3 region has 15 residues. The CDR3 DNA is TGTGCCAGCAGTGACCCCGGACTTGGCAATCAGCCCCAGCATTTT. Residues: CASSDPGLGNQPQHF.

The chain employs TRBV7-3 and TRBJ1-5, with 8 bases lining up with TRBD1. The CDR3 contains 18 residues. Germline CDR1 and CDR2: SGHTA and FQGTGA. J gave up 5 bases and V 5 bases, and 17 bases lay outside the gene matches. The CDR3 region is CASSIGQGYPEVDQPQHF. Written as DNA, the CDR3 is TGTGCCAGCAGCATAGGACAGGGATACCCGGAGGTGGATCAGCCCCAGCATTTT.

CDR3 sequence reads: CSARQTDTQYF. In nucleotides, the CDR3 is TGCAGTGCTAGACAAACAGATACGCAGTATTTT. V is TRBV20-1 and J is TRBJ2-3; no clear D. Germline V gene lookup returns CDR1 DFQATT and CDR2 SNEGSKA (reference sequence). This CDR3 spans 11 amino acids. Trimming cost V 2 bases and J 3 bases, with 3 bases left between them.